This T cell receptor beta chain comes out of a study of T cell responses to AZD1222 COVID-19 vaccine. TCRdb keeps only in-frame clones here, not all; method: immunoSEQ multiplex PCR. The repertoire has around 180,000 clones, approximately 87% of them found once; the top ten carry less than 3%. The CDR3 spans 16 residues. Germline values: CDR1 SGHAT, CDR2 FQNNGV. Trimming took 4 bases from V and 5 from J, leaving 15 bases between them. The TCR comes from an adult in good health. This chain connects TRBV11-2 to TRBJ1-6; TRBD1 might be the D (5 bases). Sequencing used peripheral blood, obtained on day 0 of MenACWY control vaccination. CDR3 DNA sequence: TGTGCCAGCAGCTCAATGTACAGGAGTGATAATTCACCCCTCCACTTT. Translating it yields CASSSMYRSDNSPLHF.